The 23 T cell receptor beta chains reported below all come from one sample, sequenced in a study of cytomegalovirus exposure and HLA in healthy donors. Researchers ran the PCR with 60 Vbeta and 13 Jbeta primers. The table came from immunoSEQ multiplex PCR; TCRdb's copy has only in-frame clones and leaves some out. The sample has around 130,000 clones, 70% to 85% seen once. The sample consisted of PBMCs. The receptors were gathered from a boy aged 2 to 10 in good health and CMV-seronegative.

The DNA of the CDR3 is TGTGCCAGCAGCTTAAGGGGGCAAGAGACCCAGTACTTC. It yields the protein CASSLRGQETQYF. The rearrangement uses TRBV7-9 and TRBJ2-5; D is possibly TRBD1 (6 bases). Germline CDR1 SEHNR, CDR2 FQNEAQ (reference sequence). The CDR3 spans 13 residues. Trimming took 2 bases from V and 2 from J, leaving 6 bases between them.

The chain has TRBV19 and TRBJ1-1, with TRBD1 matching 7 bases. CDR3 length equals 19 residues. Germline V gene lookup returns CDR1 LNHDA and CDR2 SQIVND (reference sequence). V lost 4 bases to trimming and J lost 0 bases; unmatched junction nucleotides: 17. The CDR3 protein is CASSKSLGQVLFMNTEAFF. CDR3 bases: TGTGCCAGTAGTAAATCACTTGGACAGGTTCTTTTTATGAACACTGAAGCTTTCTTT.

In regard to this clone: At one end the junction does not follow the germline gene, possibly because of a read error. This chain joins TRBV4-1 and TRBJ1-1; TRBD1 is a possible D gene (6 bases). Germline-derived CDR1 and CDR2 are MGHRA and YSYEKL. This CDR3 is 14 amino acids long. The CDR3 spells CASTRDIQGTEAFF. The CDR3 nucleotides read TGTGCCAGCACCCGGGACATTCAAGGGACTGAAGCTTTCTTT.

The J gene is TRBJ1-1, the V gene TRBV4-1, with TRBD1 matching over 8 bases. CDR1 is MGHRA, CDR2 YSYEKL, per germline. Trimming cost V 3 bases and J 0 bases; bases outside gene matches: 6. The CDR3 loop spans 16 amino acids. The CDR3 DNA reads as TGCGCCAGCAGCCAGGCCCCGGGACAGGTGAACACTGAAGCTTTCTTT. It codes for CASSQAPGQVNTEAFF.

This chain joins TRBV15 and TRBJ2-1; 10 bases are shared with TRBD2. The CDR3 is made up of 15 amino acids. The trim removed 3 bases at V and 5 bases at J, leaving 4 bases unmatched. The V gene's germline CDR1 is LNHNV and CDR2 YYDKDF (reference sequence). The CDR3 sequence is CATSSGLADNNEQFF. DNA for the CDR3: TGTGCCACCAGCAGCGGACTAGCGGACAACAATGAGCAGTTCTTC.

This rearrangement joins TRBV18 to TRBJ1-2, with TRBD1 matching 9 bases. Trimming removed 5 bases from V and 8 bases from J; junction bases left unmatched: 6. CDR1 and CDR2 (germline): KGHSH, LQKENI. This CDR3 has 13 amino acids. The CDR3 spells CASSRTGDMGYTF. In nucleotides, the CDR3 is TGTGCCAGCTCAAGGACAGGGGACATGGGCTACACCTTC.

The chain joins TRBV6-1 to TRBJ1-1; D gene unclear. The germline V gene has CDR1 MNHNS and CDR2 SASEGT. The CDR3 loop spans 13 amino acids. Trimming took 4 bases from V and 1 from J, leaving 7 bases between them. CDR3 sequence reads: CASSVRENTEAFF. CDR3 nucleotides: TGTGCCAGCAGTGTTCGGGAGAACACTGAAGCTTTCTTT.

This rearrangement joins TRBV5-1 to TRBJ2-3, with 11 bases aligning to TRBD1. Looked up from germline, CDR1 is SGHRS and CDR2 is YFSETQ. The ends lost 4 bases at V and 4 bases at J; junction bases unmatched: 5. The CDR3 is made up of 15 amino acids. DNA of the CDR3: TGCGCCAGCAGCCGGGACAGGGGGATGGCAGATACGCAGTATTTT. It yields the protein CASSRDRGMADTQYF.

The chain links TRBV13 to TRBJ2-3; D gene unclear. V lost 5 bases, J lost 6 bases, and 12 bases lay in between. Germline V lookup: CDR1 PRHDT, CDR2 FYEKMQ (reference sequence). This CDR3 is built from 13 residues. The CDR3 nucleotides are TGTGCCAGCAGCCTCACCCGGGTTGATACGCAGTATTTT. Translation gives CASSLTRVDTQYF.

V is TRBV5-5 and J is TRBJ2-2; TRBD1 might be the D (6 bases). Between the trimmed V and J ends, which lost 4 bases and 2 bases, there was a span of 12 bases. The CDR3 sequence is 15 residues long. Germline CDR1 is SGHKS and CDR2 is YYEKEE (reference sequence). The chain's CDR3 is CASSQGYPNTGELFF. In DNA, the CDR3 is TGTGCCAGCAGCCAGGGGTACCCTAACACCGGGGAGCTGTTTTTT.

V and J are TRBV6-1 and TRBJ2-3; 12 bases are a match to TRBD2. Germline V gene lookup returns CDR1 MNHNS and CDR2 SASEGT. V gave up 4 bases and J gave up 8 bases; unmatched junction bases: 7. The CDR3 consists of 15 residues. CDR3 sequence (DNA): TGTGCCAGCAGTGCCTACCGACTAGCGGGAGCTACGCAGTATTTT. Translated: CASSAYRLAGATQYF.

V is TRBV4-2 and J is TRBJ1-5, with D unclear. The length of the CDR3 is 13 residues. Germline CDR1 reads LGHNA; CDR2 reads YNFKEQ. V was clipped by 4 bases and J by 4 bases, with 8 bases between them. Here the CDR3 reads CASSPSGNQPQHF. CDR3 bases: TGTGCCAGCAGCCCCAGCGGTAATCAGCCCCAGCATTTT.

The rearrangement links TRBV6-1 to TRBJ1-2, with D uncertain. The CDR3 is 14 residues long. In germline, CDR1 is MNHNS, CDR2 SASEGT. Trimming removed 4 bases at V and 0 bases at J, with 9 bases between. The chain's CDR3 is CASSVEPANYGYTF. The CDR3 DNA reads as TGTGCCAGCAGTGTCGAACCAGCTAACTATGGCTACACCTTC.

The sample holds a few counts of this clone. The chain uses TRBV5-6 and TRBJ1-2; 7 bases align to TRBD1. Per the germline V gene, CDR1 is SGHDT and CDR2 is YYEEEE. The CDR3 is made up of 14 amino acids. V shed 4 bases and J 8 bases; nucleotides not matched to a gene: 11. DNA of the CDR3: TGTGCCAGCAGCCTCGGGGACAGCTGGTGGGGCTACACCTTC. Translating gives CASSLGDSWWGYTF.

The CDR3 DNA reads TGTGCCATCAGCACAGCAGATACGCAGTATTTT. This gives the protein CAISTADTQYF. J is TRBJ2-3 and V is TRBV10-3; D remains unclear. CDR3 length equals 11 residues. With 6 bases removed from V and 4 bases from J, the gap between germline ends came to 5 bases. Germline-derived CDR1 and CDR2 are ENHRY and SYGVKD.

V usage is TRBV7-2 and J usage is TRBJ2-1; 8 bases map to TRBD1. J lost 4 bases, V lost 7 bases, and 9 bases had no gene match. CDR3 length: 15 residues. Looked up from germline, CDR1 is SGHTA and CDR2 is FQGNSA. The CDR3 nucleotides read TGTGCCAGCAACTTCCGGGACAGGTTTTACAATGAGCAGTTCTTC. Translated, it gives CASNFRDRFYNEQFF.

This clone was picked up a small number of times. J is TRBJ1-2 and V is TRBV6-5, with 10 positions matching TRBD1. J gave up 6 bases and V 5 bases, and 3 bases lay outside the gene matches. Per germline, CDR1 MNHEY and CDR2 SVGAGI. This CDR3 contains 13 residues. As DNA, the CDR3 is TGTGCCAGCAGTGACAGGGGGCTGGATGGCTACACCTTC. It is translated as CASSDRGLDGYTF.

The rearrangement joins TRBV6-4 to TRBJ1-2; a weak D match, TRBD1 (5 bases). Germline CDR1 is MRHNA and CDR2 is SNTAGT. This CDR3 spans 11 amino acids. Trimming took off 2 bases at V and 7 bases at J, with 5 bases between the two ends. The CDR3 reads CASSDRGGYTF. DNA of the CDR3: TGTGCCAGCAGTGACAGGGGTGGCTACACCTTC.

This clone was counted once. The J gene is TRBJ2-3, the V gene TRBV29-1; D unclear. Germline V gene sequence: CDR1 SQVTM, CDR2 ANQGSEA. The CDR3 has 13 amino acids. CDR3 sequence: CTIDRQSTDTQYF. CDR3 nucleotides: TGCACCATTGACCGCCAGAGCACAGATACGCAGTATTTT.

The chain combines TRBV7-9 with TRBJ1-2, with D possibly matching TRBD1 (5 bases). In germline, CDR1 is SEHNR, CDR2 FQNEAQ (reference sequence). Trimming shortened V by 5 bases and J by 6 bases, and 16 bases separated the two germline ends. This CDR3 comprises 14 residues. Here the CDR3 DNA reads TGTGCCAGCAGCCTAATCGGGGGGATGCATGGCTACACCTTC. Its protein is CASSLIGGMHGYTF.

The chain combines TRBV6-5 with TRBJ1-3; D remains ambiguous. The CDR3 length is 15 residues. The germline V gene has CDR1 MNHEY and CDR2 SVGAGI. Trimming removed 2 bases from V and 0 bases from J, with 8 bases in between. The CDR3 sequence: CASSYTRHSGNTIYF. The CDR3 coding sequence is TGTGCCAGCAGTTACACTCGACACTCTGGAAACACCATATATTTT.

V gene TRBV7-2 combines with J gene TRBJ2-1; D uncertain. The CDR3 extends over 15 amino acids. V gave up 0 bases and J gave up 5 bases, with 11 bases separating them. The V gene's germline CDR1 is SGHTA and CDR2 FQGNSA. The CDR3 DNA follows: TGTGCCAGCAGCTTAGCTCCTTGGGCCGACAATGAGCAGTTCTTC. It yields the protein CASSLAPWADNEQFF.

This clone was found a few times. This chain uses TRBV2 with TRBJ1-4; 10 bases map to TRBD1. Germline V CDR1 and CDR2: SNHLY, FYNNEI. This CDR3 comprises 14 residues. J gave up 10 bases and V 6 bases, and 8 bases lay outside the gene matches. CDR3 loop: CASSGDRGSAKLFF. Here the CDR3 DNA reads TGTGCCAGCAGCGGGGACAGGGGTAGCGCAAAACTGTTTTTT.